This section outlines one T cell receptor beta chain sequence together with its context. No antigen is known for it. Base qualities are not provided; no much larger clone lies one nucleotide away. The sample belongs to a study of T cell responses to AZD1222 COVID-19 vaccine (dated by TCRdb to 2020 to 2023). Notes on the research overall: A total of 233 trial participants underwent TCR sequencing, of whom some 210 received two doses of AZD1222 and some 25 received two doses of the MenACWY control vaccine. Trial participants were enrolled into age subgroups of 18-55, 56-69 and 70-plus years, which contained roughly 140, 27 and 60 TCR-sequenced participants, respectively.

Taken with the paper, the label for time point translates to: baseline before first vaccination. Reading the label with the study, this specimen's treatment or condition is: meningococcal conjugate vaccine given as trial control. Vaccinee samples were obtained from the UK trials COV001 and COV002, which included a single-blind randomized controlled phase 2/3 trial of AZD1222 (ChAdOx1 nCoV-19) in healthy adults. For TCRbeta chain sequencing, PBMC samples were collected from trial participants at day 0 and at day 28 after the second dose. The CDR3 regions of human TCRbeta chains were analyzed by immunosequencing. Under the source paper's analysis protocol: TCRs in the repertoires were matched against a reference library of SARS-CoV-2-specific TCRs that had been generated with the MIRA antigen-specificity platform. Breadth was defined as the fraction of unique TCRs that were SARS-CoV-2-associated, and depth was defined as the fraction of total T cells that were SARS-CoV-2-associated. Each spike-specific TCR was assigned to its reactive spike region and to a CD4 or CD8 class using the MIRA data. Log10-transformed breadth and depth values were compared by one-way ANOVA with Sidak's multiple comparisons tests. TCRdb limited this immuneACCESS table to in-frame rearrangements with V and J called. A share of clones is missing; checked studies link under half to unresolved V genes, and the rest is unexplained. The V and J calls and clone size are taken from that table; D and trimming were inferred from the DNA. This sample gives over 60,000 clones in total; 79% of them show up just once. The ten largest account for more than 20% of the sample.

Study-level results and caveats: Because no day 14 peak-response samples were available, repertoires were characterized only after the peak T cell response. Participants were mostly white British and included more females than males, and it was suggested by the authors that clonal diversity may have been underestimated. Nearly half of unique spike-specific TCRs reportedly recognized epitopes outside regions mutated in the B.1.351 and B.1.1.7 variants. Vaccine-associated CD4 TCRs spanned the whole spike protein, with dominant responses in regions 160-218 and 743-854. Conclusions about previously exposed vaccinees are limited, since just five or six AZD1222 recipients were seropositive for SARS-CoV-2 at baseline. The 56-69-year group was small, and its depth increase did not reach significance, likely because of low power. Spike-specific TCR breadth and depth rose significantly after two AZD1222 doses compared with day 0 and with MenACWY recipients.

V has 8 bases trimmed and J has 9 bases trimmed; junction bases matching no gene number 15. CDR1 and CDR2, looked up from the germline V gene, are MNHEY and SVGAGI. From the cysteine up to the phenylalanine, the CDR3 has a length of 14 residues. CDR3 DNA is the only sequence kept; it has 42 bases, read in frame from the first base. The chain joins TRBV6-5 to TRBJ1-2, and TRBD1 matches 7 of the central bases. This sequence originates from an adult in good health. Source: peripheral blood, taken on day 0 of MenACWY control vaccination. The CDR3 region: CASEPLTGLASYTF. The sequence in DNA is TGTGCCAGCGAACCCTTGACAGGGCTCGCCAGCTACACCTTC.